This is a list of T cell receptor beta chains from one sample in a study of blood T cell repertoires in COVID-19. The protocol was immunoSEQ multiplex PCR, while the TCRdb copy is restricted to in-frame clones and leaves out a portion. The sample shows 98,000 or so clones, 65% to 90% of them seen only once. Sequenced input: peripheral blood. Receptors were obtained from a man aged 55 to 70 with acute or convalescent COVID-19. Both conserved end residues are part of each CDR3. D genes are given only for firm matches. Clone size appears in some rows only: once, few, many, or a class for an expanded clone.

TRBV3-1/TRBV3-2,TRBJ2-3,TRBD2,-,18,TGTGCCAGCAGCCATCTCGCTGTAGCGGGGGCCGGCACAGATACGCAGTATTTT,CASSHLAVAGAGTDTQYF
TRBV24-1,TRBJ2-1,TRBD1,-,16,TGTGCCACCAGTGAACGGACAGGGGGAGGGAGGAGTGAGCAGTTCTTC,CATSERTGGGRSEQFF
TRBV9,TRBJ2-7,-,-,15,TGTGCCAGCAGCTCCGAAGCGACAGCGATCTACGAGCAGTACTTC,CASSSEATAIYEQYF
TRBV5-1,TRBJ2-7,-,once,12,TGCGCCAGCAGCCTTAGCTCCTACGAGCAGTACTTC,CASSLSSYEQYF
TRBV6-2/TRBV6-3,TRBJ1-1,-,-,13,TGTGCCAGCAGTTACGGACAGAACACTGAAGCTTTCTTT,CASSYGQNTEAFF
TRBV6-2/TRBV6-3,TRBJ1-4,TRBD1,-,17,TGTGCCAGCAGTTACCGATCCCCGGGACAGGGGAGTGAAAAACTGTTTTTT,CASSYRSPGQGSEKLFF
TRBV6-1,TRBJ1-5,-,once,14,TGTGCCAGCAGTGAAACGGGTTACAATCAGCCCCAGCATTTT,CASSETGYNQPQHF
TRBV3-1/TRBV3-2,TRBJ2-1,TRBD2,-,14,TGTGCCAGCAGCCCTCCGGGACTAGCGGGTGAGCAGTTCTTC,CASSPPGLAGEQFF
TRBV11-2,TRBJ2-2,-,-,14,TGTGCCAGCAGCTTAAAACAGAACACCGGGGAGCTGTTTTTT,CASSLKQNTGELFF
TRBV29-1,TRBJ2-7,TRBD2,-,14,TGCAGCGTTGAAATACGGACTAGCGGGTACGAGCAGTACTTC,CSVEIRTSGYEQYF
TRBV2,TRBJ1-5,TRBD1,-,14,TGTGCCAGCGGTGACAGGGTTGGCAATCAGCCCCAGCATTTT,CASGDRVGNQPQHF
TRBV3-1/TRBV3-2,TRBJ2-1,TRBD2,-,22,TGTGCCAGCAGCCAAGACGGTCGAGGGCTAGCGGTTCAAAGGAGGAAGTACAATGAGCAGTTCTTC,CASSQDGRGLAVQRRKYNEQFF
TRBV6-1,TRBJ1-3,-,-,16,TGTGCCAGCAGTGAAGTCACAGGGATCTCTGGAAACACCATATATTTT,CASSEVTGISGNTIYF
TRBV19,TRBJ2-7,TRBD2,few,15,TGTGCCAGTAGTCCCTCTAGCGGCGGCTTTGGCGAGCAGTACTTC,CASSPSSGGFGEQYF
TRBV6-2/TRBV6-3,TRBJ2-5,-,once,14,TGTGCCAGCAGTTTCACAGGGATTCAGGAGACCCAGTACTTC,CASSFTGIQETQYF
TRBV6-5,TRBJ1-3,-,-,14,TGTGCCAGCGCATCGGACAGCTCTGGAAACACCATATATTTT,CASASDSSGNTIYF
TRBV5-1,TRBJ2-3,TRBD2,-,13,TGCGCCAGTATGGAAGGTAGCGGGAAGGCGCAGTATTTT,CASMEGSGKAQYF
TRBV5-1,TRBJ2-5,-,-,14,TGCGCCAGCAGCTTGGAACAGGGTCAGGAGACCCAGTACTTC,CASSLEQGQETQYF
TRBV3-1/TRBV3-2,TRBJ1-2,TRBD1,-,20,TGTGCCAGCAGCCAGCCCCGGACAGGTGCTTCAAGTCCAGCTAACTATGGCTACACCTTC,CASSQPRTGASSPANYGYTF
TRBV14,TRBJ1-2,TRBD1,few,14,TGTGCCAGCAGCCCGGGACAGGGAATGGATGGCTACACCTTC,CASSPGQGMDGYTF
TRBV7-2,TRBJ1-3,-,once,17,TGTGCCAGCAGCCCGCATGTGGGCGAGAGCTCTGGAAACACCATATATTTT,CASSPHVGESSGNTIYF
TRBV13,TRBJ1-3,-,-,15,TGTGCCAGCAGCTTAGGACAGGACTCTGGAAACACCATATATTTT,CASSLGQDSGNTIYF
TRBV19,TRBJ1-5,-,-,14,TGTGCCAGTAGTATCGCCGGGAGGGGGCAGCCCCAGCATTTT,CASSIAGRGQPQHF
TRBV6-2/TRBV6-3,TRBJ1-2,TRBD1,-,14,TGTGCCAGCAGTCCGACAGGGGACGGCTATGGCTACACCTTC,CASSPTGDGYGYTF
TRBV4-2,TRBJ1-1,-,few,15,TGTGCCAGCAGCCAAGATCGATTAGGGGGCACTGAAGCTTTCTTT,CASSQDRLGGTEAFF
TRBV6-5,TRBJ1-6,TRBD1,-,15,TGTGCCAGCAGTCGGACAGGGGAGTTGGGTTCACCCCTCCACTTT,CASSRTGELGSPLHF
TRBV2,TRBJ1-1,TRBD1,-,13,TGTGCCAATCGTAGACAGGGGGCCACTGAAGCTTTCTTT,CANRRQGATEAFF
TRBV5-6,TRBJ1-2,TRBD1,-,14,TGTGCCAGCAGCTTAGGGACAGTAAGAAGTGGCTACACCTTC,CASSLGTVRSGYTF
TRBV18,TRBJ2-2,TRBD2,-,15,TGTGCCAGCTCACCCGGACTAGTGGGCACCGGGGAGCTGTTTTTT,CASSPGLVGTGELFF
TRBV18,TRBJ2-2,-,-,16,TGTGCCAGCTCACCACAGCGGGCAGCGAACACCGGGGAGCTGTTTTTT,CASSPQRAANTGELFF
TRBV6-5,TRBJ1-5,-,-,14,TGTGCCAGCAGTTACTCGCCGGAGGCTCAGCCCCAGCATTTT,CASSYSPEAQPQHF
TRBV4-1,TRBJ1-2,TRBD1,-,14,TGCGCCAGCAGCCAGCCAGGACAGGGCTATGGCTACACCTTC,CASSQPGQGYGYTF
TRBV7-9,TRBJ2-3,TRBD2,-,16,TGTGCCAGCAGCTTTCGTAGCGGGAGCTTCTCAGATACGCAGTATTTT,CASSFRSGSFSDTQYF
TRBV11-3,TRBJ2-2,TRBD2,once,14,TGTGCCAGCAGCTTAACTAGCGGGAGAGGGGAGCTGTTTTTT,CASSLTSGRGELFF
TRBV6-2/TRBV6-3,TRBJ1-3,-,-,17,TGTGCCAGCAGTTACACTTACTTCAGGGTTCAAGGAAACACCATATATTTT,CASSYTYFRVQGNTIYF
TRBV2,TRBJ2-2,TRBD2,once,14,TGTGCCAGCAGGCCGGGAGGTGCCACCGGGGAGCTGTTTTTT,CASRPGGATGELFF
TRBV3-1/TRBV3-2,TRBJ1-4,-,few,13,TGTGCCAGCAGCCATAATCGGGATGAAAAACTGTTTTTT,CASSHNRDEKLFF
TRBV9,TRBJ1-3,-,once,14,TGTGCCAGCAGCAACAGCTACTCTGGAAACACCATATATTTT,CASSNSYSGNTIYF
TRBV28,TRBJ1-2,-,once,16,TGTGCCAGCAGTTTGATATCTCTGGGGGGGAACTATGGCTACACCTTC,CASSLISLGGNYGYTF
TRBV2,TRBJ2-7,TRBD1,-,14,TGTGCCAGCAGGGAACAGGGGTTGGGATACGAGCAGTACTTC,CASREQGLGYEQYF
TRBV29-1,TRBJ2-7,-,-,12,TGCAGCGTCCAAACCAACAGGTACGAGCAGTACTTC,CSVQTNRYEQYF
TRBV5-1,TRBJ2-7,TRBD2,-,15,TGCGCCAGCAGCAATAGCGGGGGGGCCCCCTACGAGCAGTACTTC,CASSNSGGAPYEQYF
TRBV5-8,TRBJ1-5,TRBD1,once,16,TGTGCCAGCAGCTTTACAGGGGGCCGCGGCAAGCAGCCCCAGCATTTT,CASSFTGGRGKQPQHF
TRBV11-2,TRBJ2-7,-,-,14,TGTGCCCCCAGGGGGACTCAATATCTCTACGAGCAGTACTTC,CAPRGTQYLYEQYF
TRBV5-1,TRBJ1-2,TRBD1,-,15,TGCGCCAGCAGCTTGGGAGACAGGGGGGGATATGGCTACACCTTC,CASSLGDRGGYGYTF
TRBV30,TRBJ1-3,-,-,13,TGTGCCTGGAGTGTGACAGGAGAAAACACCATATATTTT,CAWSVTGENTIYF
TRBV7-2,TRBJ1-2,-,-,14,TGTGCCAGCAGCTTACAGGAATCTAACTATGGCTACACCTTC,CASSLQESNYGYTF
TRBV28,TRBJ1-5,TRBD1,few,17,TGTGCCAGCAGTTTATTTAGTGGACAGGGGACGAGTCAGCCCCAGCATTTT,CASSLFSGQGTSQPQHF
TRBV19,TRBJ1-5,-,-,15,TGTGCCAGTACTCGCGATGATCGGAGCAATCAGCCCCAGCATTTT,CASTRDDRSNQPQHF
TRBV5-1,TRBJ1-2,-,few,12,TGCGCCAGCAGCTCACAGGCTGTTGGCTACACCTTC,CASSSQAVGYTF
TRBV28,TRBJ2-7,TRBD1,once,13,TGTGCCAGCGCCGGACAGGTTCCCTACGAGCAGTACTTC,CASAGQVPYEQYF
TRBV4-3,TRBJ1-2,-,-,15,TGCGCCAGCAGCCAAGGGGGCAGGGCTAACTATGGCTACACCTTC,CASSQGGRANYGYTF
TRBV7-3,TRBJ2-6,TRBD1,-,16,TGTGCCAGCAGCGTCCGATGGACAGGCTCAACCAACGTCCTGACTTTC,CASSVRWTGSTNVLTF
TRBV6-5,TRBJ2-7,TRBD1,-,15,TGTGCCAGCAGCAGACCGGGACAGGGTGTCTACGAGCAGTACTTC,CASSRPGQGVYEQYF
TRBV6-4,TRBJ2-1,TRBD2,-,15,TGTGCCAGCAGTCAAGAGGGAGCGGGAGGCAATGAGCAGTTCTTC,CASSQEGAGGNEQFF
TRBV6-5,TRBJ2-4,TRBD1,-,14,TGTGCCAGCAGTTCCCCCGGACAGGTTCGCGTTCAGTACTTC,CASSSPGQVRVQYF
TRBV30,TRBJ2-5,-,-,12,TGTGCCTGGAGTGGAGCGGCGGAGACCCAGTACTTC,CAWSGAAETQYF
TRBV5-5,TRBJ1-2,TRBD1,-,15,TGTGCCAGCAGCTTCGGACAGGACACTAACTATGGCTACACCTTC,CASSFGQDTNYGYTF
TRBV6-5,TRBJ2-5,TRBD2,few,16,TGTGCCAGCAGTTACTCTAGCGGGGGGAATGGTGAGACCCAGTACTTC,CASSYSSGGNGETQYF
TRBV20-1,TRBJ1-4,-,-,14,TGCAGTGCTAGTCTCCAGGGCCACACTGGAAAACTGTTTTTT,CSASLQGHTGKLFF